This TCR beta chain was recorded in a study of blood T cell repertoires in COVID-19. Study summary: Donors in the United States, Italy and Spain gave samples during acute or convalescent COVID-19.

TCRdb's copy holds only in-frame clones and misses some; the assay was immunoSEQ multiplex PCR. The profile shows 120,000 to 150,000 clones, 87% of them singletons. The CDR3 is made up of 19 amino acids. Losses at the gene ends were 4 bases for V and 0 bases for J; bases not matched to a gene: 16. CDR1 is SGHRS and CDR2 is YFSETQ in the germline V gene. Sequenced sample: peripheral blood. The source of this sequence is a man older than 75 with acute or convalescent COVID-19. V gene TRBV5-1 combines with J gene TRBJ1-1; 9 bases agree with TRBD1. CDR3: CASSLNPGGTGIMNTEAFF. CDR3 bases: TGCGCCAGCAGCCTGAACCCCGGCGGGACAGGGATTATGAACACTGAAGCTTTCTTT.